These 30 T cell receptor beta chains were sequenced from one sample in a study of yellow fever vaccine responses in identical twins. TCRdb re-called the RT-PCR reads with MiXCR, one entry per CDR3 protein. The sample holds under 20,000 distinct CDR3 sequences, about 61% seen once. Sequenced here: T cells from blood (PBMCs), unsorted or a sorted subset (not recorded which), sampled before or after yellow fever vaccination (not recorded which). The receptors originated from a woman younger than 30 who received the yellow fever vaccine.

The CDR3 nucleotides are TGTGCCAGCAGCTTGGGTAGCGGGAGTATCAACACCGGGGAGCTGTTTTTT. It specifies CASSLGSGSINTGELFF. J is TRBJ2-2 and V is TRBV7-8; 9 nucleotides line up with TRBD2. Germline V lookup: CDR1 SGHVS, CDR2 FQNEAQ. CDR3 length: 17 amino acids. V lost 3 bases, J lost 2 bases, and 7 bases stayed unmatched.

This chain joins TRBV5-5 and TRBJ2-5; a possible D gene is TRBD2 (5 bases). Trimming left V 0 bases short and J 0 bases short, with 6 bases between. The CDR3 is made up of 14 amino acids. Germline V CDR1 and CDR2: SGHKS, YYEKEE (reference sequence). CDR3 nucleotide sequence: TGTGCCAGCAGCTTGGGAGGGTACCAAGAGACCCAGTACTTC. Protein sequence: CASSLGGYQETQYF.

The chain joins TRBV2 to TRBJ1-5; tentative D call: TRBD1 (6 bases). The germline V gene encodes CDR1 SNHLY and CDR2 FYNNEI. CDR3 length equals 15 residues. V was cut by 5 bases and J by 6 bases, with 17 bases left in between. This CDR3 reads CASSTRQAPGQPQHF. In nucleotides, the CDR3 is TGTGCCAGCAGTACCAGACAGGCCCCCGGTCAGCCCCAGCATTTT.

The genes are TRBV19 and TRBJ1-2; TRBD1 agrees at 8 bases. The CDR3 has 14 residues. Germline V gene data show CDR1 as LNHDA and CDR2 as SQIVND (reference sequence). After removal of 6 bases from V and 2 bases from J, the junction contained 5 bases not matched to a gene. This CDR3 reads CASSPGQGNYGYTF. The CDR3 bases are TGTGCCAGTAGCCCCGGACAGGGAAACTATGGCTACACCTTC.

This sequence joins TRBV15 and TRBJ2-3; 11 bases align to TRBD1. CDR3 size: 16 residues. Trimming cost V 0 bases and J 4 bases; bases outside gene matches: 3. The germline CDR1 and CDR2 sequences are LNHNV and YYDKDF (reference sequence). CDR3 residues: CATSRDRGQGADTQYF. The CDR3 region has the DNA TGTGCCACCAGCAGAGATAGGGGACAGGGGGCAGATACGCAGTATTTT.

The chain carries TRBV2 and TRBJ2-3, with no clear D. V was shortened by 3 bases and J by 5 bases, with 9 bases between the two germline ends. The CDR3 loop spans 13 amino acids. Looked up from germline, CDR1 is SNHLY and CDR2 is FYNNEI. The DNA for the CDR3 is TGTGCCAGCAGTGAGCTCCGTGGAGATACGCAGTATTTT. Translating it yields CASSELRGDTQYF.

This clonotype occurred a few times. The chain joins TRBV5-1 to TRBJ2-7, with D hard to call. Per the germline V gene, CDR1 is SGHRS and CDR2 is YFSETQ. The CDR3 is made up of 14 amino acids. V dropped 4 bases and J dropped 7 bases, with 18 bases sitting between them. This chain's CDR3 is CASSGGTPPREQYF. The DNA for the CDR3 is TGCGCCAGCAGCGGTGGCACTCCACCGAGGGAGCAGTACTTC.

This chain uses TRBV3-1 with TRBJ1-5; D remains ambiguous. Germline-derived CDR1 and CDR2 are LGHDT and YNNKEL (reference sequence). The CDR3 runs to 15 residues. The ends were cut back, 1 base at V and 7 bases at J, with 14 bases in the middle. The CDR3 coding sequence is TGTGCCAGCAGCCAAGGGTATGAGGCAAAACAGCCCCAGCATTTT. It translates to CASSQGYEAKQPQHF.

This clonotype turned up a few times. The chain combines TRBV7-6 with TRBJ2-7; 9 bases agree with TRBD1. Trimming cost V 2 bases and J 3 bases; bases outside gene matches: 2. CDR1 and CDR2 (germline): SGHVS, FNYEAQ. The CDR3 is made up of 14 amino acids. The CDR3: CASSLTGQGYEQYF. CDR3 sequence (DNA): TGTGCCAGCAGCTTAACGGGACAGGGCTACGAGCAGTACTTC. The full variable domain, its missing parts supplied by reference TRBV7-6 and TRBJ2-7, is GAGVSQSPRYKVTKRGQDVALRCDPISGHVSLYWYRQALGQGPEFLTYFNYEAQQDKSGLPNDRFSAERPEGSISTLTIQRTEQRDSAMYRCASSLTGQGYEQYFGPGTRLTVT.

The rearrangement links TRBV7-6 to TRBJ2-5; TRBD1 agrees at 8 bases. Germline V lookup: CDR1 SGHVS, CDR2 FNYEAQ. This CDR3 region has 15 residues. After removal of 3 bases from V and 1 base from J, the junction contained 4 bases not matched to a gene. The CDR3 bases are TGTGCCAGCAGCTTTAGGACAGGGAGCCAAGAGACCCAGTACTTC. It codes for CASSFRTGSQETQYF. The full variable domain, in which reference TRBV7-6 and TRBJ2-5 provide the parts outside the CDR3, is GAGVSQSPRYKVTKRGQDVALRCDPISGHVSLYWYRQALGQGPEFLTYFNYEAQQDKSGLPNDRFSAERPEGSISTLTIQRTEQRDSAMYRCASSFRTGSQETQYFGPGTRLLVL.

The chain carries TRBV5-1 and TRBJ2-1, with 10 positions matching TRBD2. V dropped 0 bases and J dropped 9; count of bases not matched to a gene: 6. This CDR3 comprises 15 residues. Germline lookup yields CDR1 SGHRS and CDR2 YFSETQ. The CDR3 DNA is TGCGCCAGCAGCTTGGTGGTAGCGGGGGGCCGTGAGCAGTTCTTC. Its protein is CASSLVVAGGREQFF.

V usage is TRBV10-3 and J usage is TRBJ2-6; D is unclear. The CDR3 has 16 residues. Germline CDR1 is ENHRY and CDR2 is SYGVKD. V was clipped by 0 bases and J by 5 bases, with 11 bases between them. CDR3: CAISESINLWANVLTF. The CDR3 region has the DNA TGTGCCATCAGTGAGTCGATTAACCTCTGGGCCAACGTCCTGACTTTC.

Judged by abundance, this clonotype is medium-sized. The CDR3 reads CASSPIPGGETQYF. As DNA, the CDR3 is TGTGCCAGCTCACCAATTCCGGGAGGGGAGACCCAGTACTTC. The genes are TRBV18 and TRBJ2-5, with 8 bases lining up with TRBD2. CDR1 is KGHSH, CDR2 LQKENI, per germline. The CDR3 spans 14 residues. V shed 2 bases and J 5 bases; nucleotides not matched to a gene: 4.

The rearrangement links TRBV7-6 to TRBJ2-5; 12 nucleotides line up with TRBD1. Germline V gene data show CDR1 as SGHVS and CDR2 as FNYEAQ. Germline trimming cut 4 bases from V and 5 bases from J; bases unmatched to any gene: 5. The CDR3 is made up of 15 amino acids. In DNA form, the CDR3 reads TGTGCCAGCAGCTCCGGGACAGGGGGCGGTGAGACCCAGTACTTC. Translation gives CASSSGTGGGETQYF.

The chain links TRBV18 to TRBJ2-7; D call uncertain. The CDR3 length is 13 residues. Germline assignment: CDR1 KGHSH and CDR2 LQKENI. The germline V and J ends were trimmed by 6 bases and 3 bases, with 12 bases remaining between them. The CDR3 spells CASSTEPGYEQYF. DNA of the CDR3: TGTGCCAGCTCGACCGAGCCCGGCTACGAGCAGTACTTC.

The gene calls are TRBV7-2 and TRBJ2-2; 7 bases are a match to TRBD2. Trimming took 1 base from V and 6 from J; bases not matched to a gene: 5. Germline lookup yields CDR1 SGHTA and CDR2 FQGNSA. This CDR3 has 15 residues. The CDR3 DNA follows: TGTGCCAGCAGCTTAGGCGGGAGTCTCTCCGGGGAGCTGTTTTTT. Residues: CASSLGGSLSGELFF.

The chain uses TRBV20-1 and TRBJ2-5; 12 bases are shared with TRBD2. Germline CDR1 and CDR2: DFQATT and SNEGSKA (reference sequence). This CDR3 is built from 13 residues. The junction had 5 bases not matched to a gene; V was cut back by 7 bases and J by 5 bases. This CDR3 is CSVLAGGRETQYF. Here the CDR3 DNA reads TGCAGTGTTCTAGCGGGGGGGCGGGAGACCCAGTACTTC.

This chain connects TRBV20-1 to TRBJ2-1, with D possibly matching TRBD2 (7 bases). Per germline, CDR1 DFQATT and CDR2 SNEGSKA (reference sequence). This CDR3 comprises 13 residues. Deletions cut 1 base from V and 7 bases from J, with 11 bases between. Here the CDR3 DNA reads TGCAGTGCTAGAGTCGGGGGGCGGAATGAGCAGTTCTTC. Amino acid sequence: CSARVGGRNEQFF.

This clonotype appeared a few times. The chain carries TRBV5-4 and TRBJ2-3, with 10 bases fitting TRBD2. V dropped 3 bases and J dropped 4; count of bases not matched to a gene: 5. Germline V gene sequence: CDR1 SGHNT, CDR2 YYREEE (reference sequence). CDR3 length equals 15 residues. The CDR3 nucleotides read TGTGCCAGCAGCTCAAGCGGGGGGGCCGCAGATACGCAGTATTTT. Residues: CASSSSGGAADTQYF.

The chain couples TRBV28 to TRBJ2-1; TRBD1 agrees at 8 bases. Germline assignment: CDR1 MDHEN and CDR2 SYDVKM. The CDR3 has 15 residues. J was trimmed by 3 bases and V by 1 base; bases with no gene match: 2. The CDR3 here is CASSLLGQVYNEQFF. The CDR3 nucleotides read TGTGCCAGCAGTTTATTGGGACAGGTCTACAATGAGCAGTTCTTC.

V is TRBV2 and J is TRBJ1-1, with D unclear. The CDR3 is made up of 15 amino acids. Trimming cost V 3 bases and J 4 bases, with 15 bases left between them. The germline V gene encodes CDR1 SNHLY and CDR2 FYNNEI. Here the CDR3 reads CASSDRAGISTEAFF. CDR3 nucleotide sequence: TGTGCCAGCAGTGATCGAGCGGGGATCTCCACTGAAGCTTTCTTT. Together with reference TRBV2 and TRBJ1-1, the CDR3 gives the full variable domain: EPEVTQTPSHQVTQMGQEVILRCVPISNHLYFYWYRQILGQKVEFLVSFYNNEISEKSEIFDDQFSVERPDGSNFTLKIRSTKLEDSAMYFCASSDRAGISTEAFFGQGTRLTVV.

This clonotype was seen only a few times. The chain recombines TRBV20-1 with TRBJ1-5, with D perhaps TRBD1 (5 bases). The CDR3 has 15 residues. Germline lookup yields CDR1 DFQATT and CDR2 SNEGSKA (reference sequence). Trimming pared 1 base from V and 0 bases from J, leaving 10 bases between. CDR3 sequence reads: CSARVDRNSNQPQHF. CDR3 DNA: TGCAGTGCTAGAGTCGACAGAAATAGCAATCAGCCCCAGCATTTT.

The CDR3 loop is CASQSKGPQETQYF. CDR3 nucleotides: TGTGCCTCGCAGTCCAAGGGGCCCCAAGAGACCCAGTACTTC. The genes are TRBV24-1 and TRBJ2-5, with D possibly being TRBD1 (5 bases). Trimming cost V 12 bases and J 1 base, with 17 bases left between them. Germline-derived CDR1 and CDR2 are KGHDR and SFDVKD. This CDR3 comprises 14 residues.

V and J are TRBV11-3 and TRBJ2-7; 14 nucleotides match TRBD2. Germline lookup yields CDR1 SGHNT and CDR2 YENEEA. The V gene end was trimmed by 2 bases and the J gene end by 2 bases; junction bases not matched to a gene: 5. The CDR3 totals 17 residues. The CDR3 protein is CASSLPGLAGVAYEQYF. The CDR3 region has the DNA TGTGCCAGCAGCTTACCGGGACTAGCGGGAGTAGCCTACGAGCAGTACTTC.

The rearrangement joins TRBV24-1 to TRBJ2-1; D possibly matches TRBD1 or TRBD2 (5 bases each). The V gene lost 3 bases and the J gene lost 6 bases, with 8 bases spanning the gap. Germline CDR1 is KGHDR and CDR2 is SFDVKD. This CDR3 comprises 13 residues. CDR3 sequence (DNA): TGTGCCACCAGTGATGAGGGGCGCAATGAGCAGTTCTTC. Translation: CATSDEGRNEQFF.

The chain combines TRBV20-1 with TRBJ2-1; unclear D gene. The CDR3 is 13 amino acids. Trimming shortened V by 3 bases and J by 7 bases, and 13 bases separated the two germline ends. Germline assignment: CDR1 DFQATT and CDR2 SNEGSKA (reference sequence). The CDR3 DNA reads TGCAGTGCTAGCCCCCTCCTTGGGAATGAGCAGTTCTTC. Encoded protein: CSASPLLGNEQFF.

This clonotype has a handful of counts. This chain uses TRBV14 with TRBJ2-4, with D perhaps matching TRBD2 (6 bases). CDR3 length equals 11 residues. Germline V CDR1 and CDR2: SGHDN, FVKESK. Trimming removed 1 base at V and 11 bases at J, with 6 bases between. The CDR3 loop is CASSQAGVQYF. For the CDR3, the DNA is TGTGCCAGCAGCCAAGCGGGAGTTCAGTACTTC. Full variable domain (outside the CDR3, taken from reference TRBV14 and TRBJ2-4): EAGVTQFPSHSVIEKGQTVTLRCDPISGHDNLYWYRRVMGKEIKFLLHFVKESKQDESGMPNNRFLAERTGGTYSTLKVQPAELEDSGVYFCASSQAGVQYFGAGTRLSVL.

On this clonotype: One end of the junction does not line up with germline, which may come from a read error. The V call is TRBV28, the J call TRBJ1-5; D is uncertain. Germline lookup yields CDR1 MDHEN and CDR2 SYDVKM. CDR3 length: 13 amino acids. The CDR3 spells CASRSPVNQSQHF. Here the CDR3 DNA reads TGTGCCAGCAGGTCTCCGGTTAATCAGTCCCAGCATTTT.

This chain joins TRBV14 and TRBJ2-1; D ambiguous. CDR1 and CDR2 (germline): SGHDN, FVKESK. CDR3 length: 12 residues. Between the trimmed V and J ends, which lost 2 bases and 4 bases, there was a span of 3 bases. The CDR3, as DNA: TGTGCCAGCAGCCAACTTTACAATGAGCAGTTCTTC. It translates to CASSQLYNEQFF.

This clonotype was detected a few times. The gene calls are TRBV5-5 and TRBJ1-1; D gene uncertain. With 1 base removed from V and 4 bases from J, the gap between germline ends came to 8 bases. The CDR3 sequence is 13 residues long. Germline-derived CDR1 and CDR2 are SGHKS and YYEKEE (reference sequence). CDR3 sequence: CASSLFGGTEAFF. The CDR3 bases are TGTGCCAGCAGCTTGTTTGGTGGCACTGAAGCTTTCTTT.